This TCR beta chain was sequenced for a study of shared clonotypes between healthy human individuals. Method: immunoSEQ multiplex PCR; TCRdb's copy keeps in-frame clones and lacks some. The sample includes about 2,100,000 clones, roughly 91% of them seen just once. CD8 cells regarded as naive lacked CD45RO, were positively chosen for CCR7, and omitted terminally differentiated effector memory CD45RA+ cells. Specimen: naive CD8+ T cells from PBMCs. The sequence was obtained from a man aged 18 to 30 in good health. Some clones in this sample may be carry-over from other donors' samples.

The CDR3 DNA reads as TGTGCCAGTAGTATCAGTATGCCCGGGGGCACAGATACGCAGTATTTT. It codes for CASSISMPGGTDTQYF. The rearrangement joins TRBV19 to TRBJ2-3; D perhaps matches TRBD2 (5 bases). Germline V lookup: CDR1 LNHDA, CDR2 SQIVND (reference sequence). The CDR3 is made up of 16 amino acids. The V and J ends lost 3 bases and 1 base respectively, with 14 bases between them. The full variable domain, in which reference TRBV19 and TRBJ2-3 provide the parts outside the CDR3, is DGGITQSPKYLFRKEGQNVTLSCEQNLNHDAMYWYRQDPGQGLRLIYYSQIVNDFQKGDIAEGYSVSREKKESFPLTVTSAQKNPTAFYLCASSISMPGGTDTQYFGPGTRLTVL.